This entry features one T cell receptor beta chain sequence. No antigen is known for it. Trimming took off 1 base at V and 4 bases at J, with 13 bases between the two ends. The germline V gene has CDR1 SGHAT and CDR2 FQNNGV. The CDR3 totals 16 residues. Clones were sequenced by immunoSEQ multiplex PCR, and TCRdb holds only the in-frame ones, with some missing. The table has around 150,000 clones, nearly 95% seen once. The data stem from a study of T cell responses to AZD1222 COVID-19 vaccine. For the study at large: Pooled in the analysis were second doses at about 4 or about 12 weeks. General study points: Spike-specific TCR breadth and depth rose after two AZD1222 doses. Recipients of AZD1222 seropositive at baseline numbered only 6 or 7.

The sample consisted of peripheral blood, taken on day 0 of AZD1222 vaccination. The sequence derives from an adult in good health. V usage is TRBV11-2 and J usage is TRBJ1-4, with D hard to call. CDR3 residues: CASSLGFVGINEKLFF. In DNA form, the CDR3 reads TGTGCCAGCAGCTTAGGATTTGTGGGAATTAATGAAAAACTGTTTTTT.